A single sample gave rise to the 18 T cell receptor beta chains below, sequenced in a study of blood T cells in healthy people across ages. Next came a second PCR, run for roughly 7 to 12 cycles, which used a sample-barcoded 5' primer along with a J-beta primer mix. TCRdb reprocessed the 5' RACE reads via MiXCR and lists one record per CDR3 protein. The sample lists 1.6 million or so distinct CDR3 sequences, around 36% seen once, with about 10% in the top ten. Sequencing input: blood. The receptors derive from a woman in her thirties in good health.

The chain employs TRBV4-2 and TRBJ1-4; D gene unclear. V was trimmed by 4 bases and J by 3 bases, leaving 12 bases between them. The CDR3 runs 15 residues. CDR1 and CDR2 from the germline V gene are LGHNA and YNFKEQ. DNA for the CDR3: TGTGCCAGCAGCCTGACCGGGAGTTCTAATGAAAAACTGTTTTTT. It is translated as CASSLTGSSNEKLFF.

This clonotype was detected a few times. This sequence joins TRBV4-1 and TRBJ2-5; TRBD1 agrees at 12 bases. The V gene end was trimmed by 4 bases and the J gene end by 5 bases; junction bases not matched to a gene: 11. The CDR3 sequence is 17 residues long. CDR1 is MGHRA, CDR2 YSYEKL, per germline. The CDR3 DNA reads TGCGCCAGCAGCCCTCCTACCGGGACAGGGGGCGCTGAGACCCAGTACTTC. Amino acid sequence: CASSPPTGTGGAETQYF.

This clonotype was counted between two and nine times. The chain's CDR3 is CASSPRDRHQPQHF. Written as DNA, the CDR3 is TGTGCCAGCAGCCCCCGGGACAGACATCAGCCCCAGCATTTT. The chain couples TRBV3-1 to TRBJ1-5; 7 bases match TRBD1. Looked up from germline, CDR1 is LGHDT and CDR2 is YNNKEL (reference sequence). With V trimmed by 4 bases and J by 5 bases, 5 bases remained unmatched. This CDR3 is 14 amino acids long.

There are a few counts of this clonotype. CDR3 in amino acids: CASSPSPRRFEKLFF. The DNA for the CDR3 is TGTGCCAGCAGTCCATCTCCCCGGCGATTTGAAAAACTGTTTTTT. The chain combines TRBV27 with TRBJ1-4; D is unclear. The CDR3 extends over 15 amino acids. Germline V gene sequence: CDR1 MNHEY, CDR2 SMNVEV (reference sequence). Trimming shortened V by 5 bases and J by 7 bases, and 17 bases separated the two germline ends.

The V gene is TRBV27, the J gene TRBJ2-1; 9 bases map to TRBD2. Germline CDR1 MNHEY, CDR2 SMNVEV (reference sequence). J was trimmed by 6 bases and V by 1 base; bases with no gene match: 4. CDR3 length: 15 amino acids. The CDR3 nucleotides read TGTGCCAGCAGTTTATTCCGCGGGAGGGCCAATGAGCAGTTCTTC. It codes for CASSLFRGRANEQFF.

Concerning this clonotype itself: Compared with germline, one end of the junction differs, possibly owing to a read error. The CDR3 DNA is TGCGCCAGCAGCGTCCAGGGTGGAGAAAACTATGGCGACACCTTC. It codes for CASSVQGGENYGDTF. V is TRBV5-1 and J is TRBJ1-2; a possible D gene is TRBD1 (5 bases). This CDR3 spans 15 amino acids. Germline CDR1 SGHRS, CDR2 YFSETQ. Full variable domain (outside the CDR3, taken from reference TRBV5-1 and TRBJ1-2): KAGVTQTPRYLIKTRGQQVTLSCSPISGHRSVSWYQQTPGQGLQFLFEYFSETQRNKGNFPGRFSGRQFSNSRSEMNVSTLELGDSALYLCASSVQGGENYGDTFGSGTRLTVV.

This clonotype was counted only a few times. The gene calls are TRBV3-1 and TRBJ2-5; 15 bases fit TRBD2. J gave up 4 bases and V 8 bases, and 5 bases lay outside the gene matches. This CDR3 spans 15 amino acids. Germline CDR1 is LGHDT and CDR2 is YNNKEL (reference sequence). CDR3 loop: CASGWTSGGGETQYF. The CDR3 coding sequence is TGTGCCAGCGGCTGGACTAGCGGGGGGGGAGAGACCCAGTACTTC.

Points on this clonotype: A much larger clonotype is one base distant, so this may be a read error. The chain employs TRBV7-9 and TRBJ2-3, with no clear D. The CDR3 length is 11 residues. CDR1 and CDR2 from the germline V gene are SEHNR and FQNEAQ (reference sequence). This chain's CDR3 is CASSSQDTRYF. The CDR3 DNA follows: TGTGCCAGCAGCTCCCAAGATACGCGGTATTTT. Based on the CDR3 plus reference TRBV7-9 and TRBJ2-3, the full variable domain is DTGVSQNPRHKITKRGQNVTFRCDPISEHNRLYWYRQTLGQGPEFLTYFQNEAQLEKSRLLSDRFSAERPKGSFSTLEIQRTEQGDSAMYLCASSSQDTRYFGPGTRLTVL.

The CDR3 loop reads CASSPETGGQFNGQYF. Written as DNA, the CDR3 is TGTGCCAGCAGCCCAGAAACAGGGGGCCAATTCAATGGGCAGTACTTC. The chain employs TRBV7-9 and TRBJ2-7; TRBD1 matches at 9 bases. The germline CDR1 and CDR2 sequences are SEHNR and FQNEAQ (reference sequence). CDR3 size: 16 residues. The V gene end was trimmed by 5 bases and the J gene end by 9 bases; junction bases not matched to a gene: 17.

This clonotype was found many times. The V call is TRBV29-1, the J call TRBJ2-3, with D possibly matching TRBD1 (6 bases). From germline, CDR1 is SQVTM and CDR2 ANQGSEA. Trimming stripped 6 bases from V and 1 base from J, with 11 bases between. The CDR3 runs 13 residues. This CDR3 is CSVRDIGTDTQYF. The CDR3 DNA reads TGCAGCGTCCGGGACATAGGCACAGATACGCAGTATTTT.

This chain uses TRBV10-2 with TRBJ1-6; D gene unclear. Germline CDR1 WSHSY, CDR2 SAAADI. The CDR3 length is 18 residues. V lost 7 bases and J 0 bases, leaving 19 bases between the germline ends. For the CDR3, the DNA is TGCGCCAGCACCGAAAAAAGAACCCACAGCTCCTATAATTCACCCCTCCACTTT. Its protein product is CASTEKRTHSSYNSPLHF.

The chain couples TRBV6-4 to TRBJ1-2; D unresolved. The length of the CDR3 is 15 residues. Per germline, CDR1 MRHNA and CDR2 SNTAGT. The V end lost 5 bases, the J end lost 8 bases, and 21 bases lay between the germline ends. The CDR3 DNA sequence: TGTGCCAGCAGTCCCAAGACTCGGTACTCGTTAGGCTACACCTTC. Residues: CASSPKTRYSLGYTF.

Points on this clonotype: A single base separates this from a much larger clone, so it may be a read error. The chain uses TRBV7-2 and TRBJ2-1, with D possibly being TRBD1 or TRBD2 (9 bases each). The germline CDR1 and CDR2 sequences are SGHTA and FQGNSA. This CDR3 region has 15 residues. CDR3 amino acids: CAGSPSGDRVNEQFF. In DNA form, the CDR3 reads TGTGCCGGCAGCCCTAGCGGGGACAGGGTAAATGAGCAGTTCTTC.

The CDR3 spells CASSQSSGSSGNTIYF. The CDR3 coding sequence is TGTGCCAGCAGCCAAAGTTCTGGATCCTCTGGAAACACCATATATTTT. The chain joins TRBV3-1 to TRBJ1-3; D remains unclear. This CDR3 contains 16 residues. In germline, CDR1 is LGHDT, CDR2 YNNKEL (reference sequence). V lost 2 bases and J 0 bases, leaving 11 bases between the germline ends. The whole variable domain, remainder taken from reference TRBV3-1 and TRBJ1-3, is DTAVSQTPKYLVTQMGNDKSIKCEQNLGHDTMYWYKQDSKKFLKIMFSYNNKELIINETVPNRFSPKSPDKAHLNLHINSLELGDSAVYFCASSQSSGSSGNTIYFGEGSWLTVV.

The CDR3 nucleotides are TGTGCCAGCAGCTTCGCGGGGAAGGCAAGCAATCAGCCCCAGCATTTT. It yields the protein CASSFAGKASNQPQHF. This chain connects TRBV5-6 to TRBJ1-5; no clear D gene. In germline, CDR1 is SGHDT, CDR2 YYEEEE. Trimming removed 2 bases from V and 1 base from J, with 13 bases in between. This CDR3 contains 16 residues. The whole variable domain, filled in from reference TRBV5-6 and TRBJ1-5, reads DAGVTQSPTHLIKTRGQQVTLRCSPKSGHDTVSWYQQALGQGPQFIFQYYEEEERQRGNFPDRFSGHQFPNYSSELNVNALLLGDSALYLCASSFAGKASNQPQHFGDGTRLSIL.

There are a few counts of this clonotype. V usage is TRBV4-1 and J usage is TRBJ2-2; tentative D call: TRBD1 (5 bases). CDR3 length equals 15 residues. The germline V gene encodes CDR1 MGHRA and CDR2 YSYEKL. The V and J ends lost 4 bases and 0 bases respectively, with 9 bases between them. The CDR3, as DNA: TGCGCCAGCAGCCTCAGGGATACGAACACCGGGGAGCTGTTTTTT. This encodes CASSLRDTNTGELFF.

A few counts support this clonotype. The rearrangement links TRBV9 to TRBJ2-3, with 12 bases matching TRBD1. V was clipped by 0 bases and J by 5 bases; unmatched bases: 7. The CDR3 totals 17 residues. CDR1 and CDR2 from the germline V gene are SGDLS and YYNGEE. The CDR3 nucleotides read TGTGCCAGCAGCGTAGCCGGGGGGGACAGGGGGCAAGATACGCAGTATTTT. This sequence encodes CASSVAGGDRGQDTQYF.

This sequence joins TRBV24-1 and TRBJ1-6; possibly TRBD1 for D (6 bases). The CDR3 is 15 residues long. V dropped 3 bases and J dropped 7 bases, with 12 bases sitting between them. CDR1 and CDR2 (germline): KGHDR, SFDVKD. CDR3 sequence: CATSDRTATNSPLHF. Written as DNA, the CDR3 is TGTGCCACCAGTGATAGGACAGCTACAAATTCACCCCTCCACTTT.